Following are 32 T cell receptor beta chains from one sample sequenced in a study of T-cell memory formation after mild COVID-19 (dated by TCRdb to the early 2020s). Library preparation used 5' RACE. Sequencing was carried out with an Illumina NovaSeq 6000. TCRdb trimmed the raw reads at Q25, called clones with MiXCR and kept productive beta chains. Entries that share a CDR3 protein sequence are merged under the most common genes and DNA. The table for this sample lists 170,000 or so distinct CDR3 sequences; about a fifth of them were counted only once. The leading ten clones occupy 20% to 25% of the sample. Input material: PBMCs or a T cell subset sorted from them (not recorded which). Every receptor here comes from an adult woman who had mild COVID-19 (a few samples of this study predate the infection). The sample titles of this study are shuffled in the database, so cell type and time point are left out; the donor was told from shared clones.

This clonotype was seen a few times. The chain uses TRBV5-6 and TRBJ2-5, with D possibly matching TRBD2 (5 bases). Per the germline V gene, CDR1 is SGHDT and CDR2 is YYEEEE. V dropped 4 bases and J dropped 3 bases, with 13 bases sitting between them. This CDR3 is 14 amino acids long. CDR3 nucleotides: TGTGCCAGCAGCCGGGAATTTAATGAAGAGACCCAGTACTTC. Protein product: CASSREFNEETQYF.

CDR3 nucleotide sequence: TGCGCCAGCACAGGGTTCTCTGGAAACACCATATATTTT. It is translated as CASTGFSGNTIYF. V gene TRBV5-1 combines with J gene TRBJ1-3, with a tentative D call TRBD1 (5 bases). This CDR3 comprises 13 residues. Looked up from germline, CDR1 is SGHRS and CDR2 is YFSETQ. Trimming stripped 6 bases from V and 0 bases from J, with 7 bases between.

The chain links TRBV12-3 or TRBV12-4 to TRBJ2-3, with 10 bases matching TRBD2. The CDR3 loop spans 17 amino acids. With V trimmed by 8 bases and J by 2 bases, 13 bases remained unmatched. The CDR3 spells CASGNFGLAAFTDTQYF. CDR3 sequence (DNA): TGTGCCAGCGGCAACTTCGGACTAGCGGCTTTCACAGATACGCAGTATTTT.

This clonotype was observed a handful of times. The genes are TRBV7-9 and TRBJ1-1; the D is unclear. There are 14 residues in the CDR3. The germline gives CDR1 SEHNR, CDR2 FQNEAQ (reference sequence). V lost 3 bases to trimming and J lost 2 bases, with 10 bases between them. CDR3 in amino acids: CASSFRAENTEAFF. The CDR3 DNA reads TGTGCCAGCAGCTTCCGGGCGGAAAACACTGAAGCTTTCTTT.

This clonotype was detected only once. This chain joins TRBV11-3 and TRBJ2-7, with a possible D match to TRBD1 (5 bases). V was pared by 5 bases and J by 3 bases, with 11 bases between. This CDR3 is 13 amino acids long. The germline V gene encodes CDR1 SGHNT and CDR2 YENEEA. The CDR3: CASSTMDNYEQYF. The CDR3 bases are TGTGCCAGCAGCACAATGGACAACTACGAGCAGTACTTC.

This clonotype showed up just a few times. Here the CDR3 reads CSVDGGEGIYGYTF. As DNA, the CDR3 is TGCAGCGTTGACGGGGGTGAAGGGATCTATGGCTACACCTTC. This sequence joins TRBV29-1 and TRBJ1-2, with D possibly matching TRBD1 (5 bases). V was clipped by 3 bases and J by 4 bases, with 15 bases between them. Germline V gene lookup returns CDR1 SQVTM and CDR2 ANQGSEA. The CDR3 covers 14 residues.

This clonotype appeared many times. This rearrangement joins TRBV6-2 or TRBV6-3 to TRBJ1-1, with a weak D call TRBD1 (5 bases). The germline V gene has CDR1 MNHEY and CDR2 SVGEGT. The CDR3 runs to 14 residues. V lost 6 bases and J lost 1, with 12 bases in between. The CDR3 region is CASRSQGANTEAFF. The CDR3, as DNA: TGTGCCAGCAGGTCCCAGGGAGCGAACACTGAAGCTTTCTTT.

CDR3 amino acids: CASSEWGETSTDTQYF. The CDR3 nucleotides read TGTGCCAGCAGTGAATGGGGGGAAACGAGCACAGATACGCAGTATTTT. V and J are TRBV2 and TRBJ2-3, with D perhaps TRBD2 (6 bases). V gave up 2 bases and J gave up 0 bases, with 12 bases separating them. CDR3 length: 16 amino acids. Germline V gene lookup returns CDR1 SNHLY and CDR2 FYNNEI.

The chain couples TRBV30 to TRBJ2-3, with D possibly matching TRBD1 (5 bases). Trimming pared 0 bases from V and 7 bases from J, leaving 14 bases between. The CDR3 spans 14 residues. Germline V gene sequence: CDR1 GTSNPN, CDR2 SVGIG (reference sequence). The CDR3 coding sequence is TGTGCCTGGAGTGTAGGGGCCCACATGAATACGCAGTATTTT. Encoded protein: CAWSVGAHMNTQYF. Combining the CDR3 with reference TRBV30 and TRBJ2-3 gives the whole variable domain SQTIHQWPATLVQPVGSPLSLECTVEGTSNPNLYWYRQAAGRGLQLLFYSVGIGQISSEVPQNLSASRPQDRQFILSSKKLLLSDSGFYLCAWSVGAHMNTQYFGPGTRLTVL.

This clonotype has more than one count but fewer than ten. The J gene is TRBJ1-1, the V gene TRBV5-1, with D possibly TRBD1 on 6 matching bases. Germline CDR1 SGHRS, CDR2 YFSETQ. Between the trimmed V and J ends, which lost 0 bases and 4 bases, there was a span of 13 bases. CDR3 length equals 15 residues. The CDR3 is CASSLAEGVGTEAFF. The CDR3 bases are TGCGCCAGCAGCTTGGCCGAGGGGGTTGGCACTGAAGCTTTCTTT.

In this sample, this clonotype turned up many times. The rearrangement uses TRBV7-8 and TRBJ2-4, with 11 bases that match TRBD1. Germline V CDR1 and CDR2: SGHVS, FQNEAQ. The junction had 7 bases not matched to a gene; V was cut back by 0 bases and J by 6 bases. This CDR3 has 17 residues. CDR3 coding DNA: TGTGCCAGCAGCTTAGCGGCCTTGGGGACAGGGGGAAACATTCAGTACTTC. Its protein is CASSLAALGTGGNIQYF.

The gene calls are TRBV7-8 and TRBJ2-5; weak D call: TRBD1 (6 bases). Germline V gene data show CDR1 as SGHVS and CDR2 as FQNEAQ. V shed 8 bases and J shed 4 bases, with 14 bases lying between them. This CDR3 is 13 amino acids long. The CDR3 region has the DNA TGTGCCAGCGGAAACAGGGTTCGAGAGACCCAGTACTTC. Its protein is CASGNRVRETQYF.

V usage is TRBV4-1 and J usage is TRBJ2-7, with D unresolved. The CDR3 totals 14 residues. V was shortened by 1 base and J by 6 bases, with 13 bases between the two germline ends. Germline CDR1 and CDR2: MGHRA and YSYEKL. The CDR3 DNA is TGCGCCAGCAGCCAAGCGACGGGTTCTATCGAGCAGTACTTC. Its translation: CASSQATGSIEQYF.

This clonotype was seen at least ten times. CDR3 bases: TGTGCCAGCAGCTTAGGTATGAACACTGAAGCTTTCTTT. It translates to CASSLGMNTEAFF. The chain employs TRBV7-9 and TRBJ1-1; D unclear. The V and J ends lost 1 base and 0 bases respectively, with 3 bases between them. CDR3 size: 13 residues. CDR1 and CDR2 from the germline V gene are SEHNR and FQNEAQ (reference sequence). Full variable domain (rest looked up from reference TRBV7-9 and TRBJ1-1): DTGVSQNPRHKITKRGQNVTFRCDPISEHNRLYWYRQTLGQGPEFLTYFQNEAQLEKSRLLSDRFSAERPKGSFSTLEIQRTEQGDSAMYLCASSLGMNTEAFFGQGTRLTVV.

This clonotype was detected only once. V and J are TRBV4-1 and TRBJ1-5; D is undetermined. Germline CDR1 reads MGHRA; CDR2 reads YSYEKL. The CDR3 totals 13 residues. V lost 1 base to trimming and J lost 7 bases, with 8 bases between them. The CDR3 DNA is TGCGCCAGCAGCCAAGGTCCGGGGCAGCCCCAGCATTTT. Translated, it gives CASSQGPGQPQHF.

The chain employs TRBV4-1 and TRBJ1-2; maybe TRBD1 (6 bases). This CDR3 comprises 14 residues. Germline CDR1 is MGHRA and CDR2 is YSYEKL. Trimming removed 2 bases from V and 5 bases from J, with 12 bases in between. The CDR3 DNA is TGCGCCAGCAGCCAACCAGGGGAGTTTTATGGCTACACCTTC. Translation: CASSQPGEFYGYTF.

This clonotype has just a few counts. The chain couples TRBV2 to TRBJ2-7, with TRBD2 as a possible D gene (5 bases). The germline V gene encodes CDR1 SNHLY and CDR2 FYNNEI. The germline V and J ends were trimmed by 8 bases and 1 base, with 9 bases remaining between them. This CDR3 has 12 residues. In DNA, the CDR3 is TGTGCCAGCGGTGGCGGGTCCTACGAGCAGTACTTC. Its translation: CASGGGSYEQYF.

This clonotype was observed at least ten times. The gene calls are TRBV5-5 and TRBJ2-7; 7 bases align to TRBD1. The CDR3 is 16 residues long. Trimming at V came to 4 bases and at J to 3 bases, leaving 13 bases not matched to a gene. Germline assignment: CDR1 SGHKS and CDR2 YYEKEE (reference sequence). The CDR3 reads CASSTKPGQSFYEQYF. The CDR3 bases are TGTGCCAGCAGCACAAAACCGGGACAGAGCTTCTACGAGCAGTACTTC.

This clonotype was found a few times. The J gene is TRBJ1-4, the V gene TRBV7-9, with D hard to call. CDR1 is SEHNR, CDR2 FQNEAQ, per germline (reference sequence). This CDR3 comprises 16 residues. V dropped 5 bases and J dropped 7 bases, with 20 bases sitting between them. This CDR3 reads CASSPNYGEDFEKLFF. The CDR3, as DNA: TGTGCCAGCAGCCCCAATTATGGGGAAGACTTTGAAAAACTGTTTTTT.

This clonotype was seen a handful of times. V gene TRBV6-1 combines with J gene TRBJ1-5; 9 nucleotides match TRBD1. The CDR3 is 12 amino acids. Germline-derived CDR1 and CDR2 are MNHNS and SASEGT. The CDR3: CATGGGNQPQHF. The CDR3 nucleotides are TGTGCGACAGGGGGGGGCAATCAGCCCCAGCATTTT.

This clonotype was seen only a few times. This chain joins TRBV5-6 and TRBJ1-1; TRBD1 matches 8 bases. Germline trimming cut 0 bases from V and 2 bases from J; bases unmatched to any gene: 3. Germline V gene data show CDR1 as SGHDT and CDR2 as YYEEEE. CDR3 size: 15 residues. The chain's CDR3 is CASSLVDRGNTEAFF. The CDR3 nucleotides read TGTGCCAGCAGCTTGGTCGACAGGGGAAACACTGAAGCTTTCTTT.

The sample holds many counts of this clonotype. The chain has TRBV14 and TRBJ2-3, with 10 positions matching TRBD2. V was pared by 4 bases and J by 5 bases, with 6 bases of the junction left unmatched. The CDR3 totals 15 residues. Germline V gene lookup returns CDR1 SGHDN and CDR2 FVKESK. The CDR3 DNA is TGTGCCAGCAGCCCTAGCGGGAGTTATGGAGATACGCAGTATTTT. It translates to CASSPSGSYGDTQYF.

This chain links TRBV4-1 with TRBJ2-1; 9 nucleotides agree with TRBD2. This CDR3 comprises 16 residues. With V trimmed by 4 bases and J by 9 bases, 13 bases remained unmatched. The germline gives CDR1 MGHRA, CDR2 YSYEKL. The CDR3 DNA sequence: TGCGCCAGCAGCCTCTTGGCGGGGGGGCCGGGTTTTGAGCAGTTCTTC. Translation: CASSLLAGGPGFEQFF.

This clonotype was detected a few times. The J gene is TRBJ2-5, the V gene TRBV7-9, with no clear D. The CDR3 has 14 residues. The germline V gene has CDR1 SEHNR and CDR2 FQNEAQ (reference sequence). V dropped 2 bases and J dropped 3 bases, with 10 bases sitting between them. For the CDR3, the DNA is TGTGCCAGCAGCTTATCTGGCCGTGAAGAGACCCAGTACTTC. Translated, it gives CASSLSGREETQYF. Combining the CDR3 with reference TRBV7-9 and TRBJ2-5 gives the whole variable domain DTGVSQNPRHKITKRGQNVTFRCDPISEHNRLYWYRQTLGQGPEFLTYFQNEAQLEKSRLLSDRFSAERPKGSFSTLEIQRTEQGDSAMYLCASSLSGREETQYFGPGTRLLVL.

This chain links TRBV5-1 with TRBJ2-7, with 10 bases fitting TRBD1. Germline loops: CDR1 SGHRS, CDR2 YFSETQ. With 2 bases clipped from V and 5 bases from J, the junction kept 7 bases outside the gene matches. The CDR3 has 15 residues. CDR3 protein: CASSLDRGRVDEQYF. DNA for the CDR3: TGCGCCAGCAGCTTAGACAGGGGGCGCGTCGACGAGCAGTACTTC.

This clonotype has just a few counts. V usage is TRBV20-1 and J usage is TRBJ1-5; D may be TRBD1 (5 bases). Deletions cut 4 bases from V and 4 bases from J, with 23 bases between. The germline gives CDR1 DFQATT, CDR2 SNEGSKA (reference sequence). The CDR3 totals 17 residues. The CDR3 here is CSAITGADEGLNQPQHF. The CDR3 DNA is TGCAGTGCTATCACAGGAGCCGATGAGGGACTTAATCAGCCCCAGCATTTT.

J is TRBJ2-5 and V is TRBV6-1; TRBD1 is a possible D gene (6 bases). The CDR3 runs 13 residues. Germline values: CDR1 MNHNS, CDR2 SASEGT. With 5 bases removed from V and 2 bases from J, the gap between germline ends came to 9 bases. CDR3 protein: CASSIGQQETQYF. CDR3 coding DNA: TGTGCCAGCAGTATCGGACAGCAAGAGACCCAGTACTTC.

This clonotype was seen a few times. This chain joins TRBV14 and TRBJ2-1; unclear D gene. Germline V CDR1 and CDR2: SGHDN, FVKESK. CDR3 length: 17 amino acids. Trimming shortened V by 0 bases and J by 4 bases, and 16 bases separated the two germline ends. The CDR3 loop reads CASSQEEERGFYNEQFF. The CDR3 region has the DNA TGTGCCAGCAGCCAAGAAGAAGAGCGCGGCTTTTACAATGAGCAGTTCTTC.

The chain recombines TRBV9 with TRBJ1-1, with TRBD1 as a possible D gene (5 bases). The V end was cut by 3 bases, the J end by 0 bases, with 12 bases between. The CDR3 is made up of 15 amino acids. CDR1 and CDR2 from the germline V gene are SGDLS and YYNGEE. In DNA, the CDR3 is TGTGCCAGCAGCGCCCTCAGGGAAGTGAACACTGAAGCTTTCTTT. This translates into CASSALREVNTEAFF. Combining the CDR3 with reference TRBV9 and TRBJ1-1 gives the whole variable domain DSGVTQTPKHLITATGQRVTLRCSPRSGDLSVYWYQQSLDQGLQFLIQYYNGEERAKGNILERFSAQQFPDLHSELNLSSLELGDSALYFCASSALREVNTEAFFGQGTRLTVV.

The chain couples TRBV14 to TRBJ2-7; TRBD2 matches 8 bases. V lost 0 bases, J lost 7 bases, and 11 bases stayed unmatched. Germline values: CDR1 SGHDN, CDR2 FVKESK. This CDR3 contains 16 residues. CDR3 region: CASSQEPGLGWREQYF. The CDR3 nucleotides are TGTGCCAGCAGCCAAGAACCGGGACTAGGATGGCGAGAGCAGTACTTC. The full variable domain, in which reference TRBV14 and TRBJ2-7 provide the parts outside the CDR3, is EAGVTQFPSHSVIEKGQTVTLRCDPISGHDNLYWYRRVMGKEIKFLLHFVKESKQDESGMPNNRFLAERTGGTYSTLKVQPAELEDSGVYFCASSQEPGLGWREQYFGPGTRLTVT.

The chain is built from TRBV20-1 and TRBJ2-1; 7 nucleotides agree with TRBD2. The CDR3 contains 16 residues. The V segment lost 0 bases and the J segment 4 bases; nucleotides outside the gene matches: 9. Germline V gene lookup returns CDR1 DFQATT and CDR2 SNEGSKA (reference sequence). The CDR3 sequence: CSARDRRLAVYNEQFF. The CDR3 nucleotides are TGCAGTGCTAGAGATCGGCGCCTAGCGGTATACAATGAGCAGTTCTTC.

The chain carries TRBV11-3 and TRBJ2-1, with 11 bases lining up with TRBD2. Trimming took 0 bases from V and 8 from J; bases not matched to a gene: 3. The CDR3 has 15 amino acids. Germline CDR1 and CDR2: SGHNT and YENEEA. DNA of the CDR3: TGTGCCAGCAGCTTAGAACTAGCGGGAGAACATGAGCAGTTCTTC. Protein: CASSLELAGEHEQFF.